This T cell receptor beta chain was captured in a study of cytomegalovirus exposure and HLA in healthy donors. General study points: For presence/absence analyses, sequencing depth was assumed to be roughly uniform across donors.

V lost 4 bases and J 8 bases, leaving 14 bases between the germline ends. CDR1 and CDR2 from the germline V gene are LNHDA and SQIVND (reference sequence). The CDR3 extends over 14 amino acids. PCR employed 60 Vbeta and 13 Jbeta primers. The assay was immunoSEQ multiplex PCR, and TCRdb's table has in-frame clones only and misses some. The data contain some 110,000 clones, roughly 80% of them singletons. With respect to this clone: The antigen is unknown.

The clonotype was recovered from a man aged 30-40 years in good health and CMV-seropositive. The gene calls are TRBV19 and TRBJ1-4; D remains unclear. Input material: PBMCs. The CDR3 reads CASSRPRGGEKLFF. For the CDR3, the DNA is TGTGCCAGTAGTAGGCCCCGAGGAGGGGAAAAACTGTTTTTT.